The T cell receptor (beta chain) described here comes from a study of cytomegalovirus exposure and HLA in healthy donors. Study information: Early released data had around 79 million unique TCRs, all coming from HLA-typed donors. Findings of the study overall: In a later analysis, donors in an Asian-associated ancestry cluster reportedly had fewer N-insertions in productive TCRs than the cohort mean. It was 150 or so TCR beta chains that were listed as cytomegalovirus-associated.

Germline trimming cut 4 bases from V and 2 bases from J; bases unmatched to any gene: 1. From germline, CDR1 is KGHSH and CDR2 LQKENI. The CDR3 contains 14 residues. PCR was performed using 60 Vbeta and 13 Jbeta primers. Profiling relied on immunoSEQ multiplex PCR, and the TCRdb table lists in-frame clones only, not all of them. The sample shows over 150,000 clones, 80% of them seen only once. For this clone: The target antigen is unknown.

The chain links TRBV18 to TRBJ2-7; 11 bases line up with TRBD2. The sequenced sample consisted of PBMCs. The origin of this receptor is a human donor in good health. The CDR3 DNA sequence: TGTGCCAGCTCACATAGCGGGGGGGCCTACGAGCAGTACTTC. Its translation is CASSHSGGAYEQYF.